This record concerns one T cell receptor (beta chain) sequence. Antigen unknown. The sample is drawn from a study of identical twins. Study outcomes and limitations: Excess twin sharing in beta out-of-frame sequences was weaker.

A single record per CDR3 protein comes from TCRdb applying MiXCR to the 5' RACE reads. The table records approximately 680,000 distinct CDR3 sequences, under 8.5% of them present only once. This CDR3 has 15 amino acids. CDR1 is SGHDT, CDR2 YYEEEE, per germline. V lost 1 base to trimming and J lost 8 bases; unmatched junction nucleotides: 5. These data were likewise used in another study, on yellow fever vaccine responses in identical twins. This second study notes: Vaccine T cell responses of twins reportedly seemed partly convergent and partly personalized.

The sequenced sample was PBMCs. The sequence was collected from a woman in her late teens or twenties in good health. This chain links TRBV5-6 with TRBJ2-1; 11 bases fit TRBD1. The CDR3 loop reads CASSLKGQGVDEQFF. The CDR3 DNA sequence: TGTGCCAGCAGCTTGAAGGGACAGGGGGTCGATGAGCAGTTCTTC.